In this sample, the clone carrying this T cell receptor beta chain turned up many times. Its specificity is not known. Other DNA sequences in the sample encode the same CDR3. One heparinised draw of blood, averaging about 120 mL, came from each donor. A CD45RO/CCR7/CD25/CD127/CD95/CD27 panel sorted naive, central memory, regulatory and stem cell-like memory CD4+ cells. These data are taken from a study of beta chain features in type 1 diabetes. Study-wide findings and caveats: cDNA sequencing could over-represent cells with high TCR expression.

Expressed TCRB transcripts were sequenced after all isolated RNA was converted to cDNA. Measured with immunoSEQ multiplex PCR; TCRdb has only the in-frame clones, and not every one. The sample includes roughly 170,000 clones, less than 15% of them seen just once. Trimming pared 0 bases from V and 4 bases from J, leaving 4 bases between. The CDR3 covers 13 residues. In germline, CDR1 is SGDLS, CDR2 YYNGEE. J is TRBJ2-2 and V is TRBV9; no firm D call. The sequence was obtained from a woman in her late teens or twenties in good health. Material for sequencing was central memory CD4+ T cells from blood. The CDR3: CASSVAVTGELFF. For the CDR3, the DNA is TGTGCCAGCAGCGTAGCAGTCACCGGGGAGCTGTTTTTT.